This is a list of T cell receptor beta chains from one sample in a study of blood T cell repertoires in COVID-19. Only in-frame clones appear in the TCRdb table, and some are missing; sequencing was by immunoSEQ multiplex PCR. Of roughly 190,000 clones in the sample, 84% were seen once. Specimen: peripheral blood. These receptors were collected from a woman aged 70-85 years with active or convalescent COVID-19. Each CDR3 is given with its conserved first and last residue. D genes are given only for firm matches. Clone size, where shown, is once, few, many, or a class for clones that have expanded.

cdr3_nt	cdr3_aa	clone_size	d_call	cdr3_length	v_call	j_call
TGTGCCAGCAGCCTCGCAGGGGGTTCTAACTATGGCTACACCTTC	CASSLAGGSNYGYTF	.	TRBD1	15	TRBV7-2	TRBJ1-2
TGTGCCAGCAGGGGGGACAGAATTAACTATGGCTACACCTTC	CASRGDRINYGYTF	.	TRBD1	14	TRBV28	TRBJ1-2
TGTGCCAGCAGTTTAGCGGGACCTTCCTACGAGCAGTACTTC	CASSLAGPSYEQYF	few	.	14	TRBV28	TRBJ2-7
TGTGCCAGCAGCCAAGTTGGAGAACCGAACACCGGGGAGCTGTTTTTT	CASSQVGEPNTGELFF	.	.	16	TRBV14	TRBJ2-2
TGTGCCAGCAGCTTAAAACAGGGGGGTGGCTACACCTTC	CASSLKQGGGYTF	.	TRBD1	13	TRBV7-3	TRBJ1-2
TGTGCCAGCAGCTGGACGAGCGGCGGAGGGCCCTACTCCTACGAGCAGTACTTC	CASSWTSGGGPYSYEQYF	.	.	18	TRBV7-9	TRBJ2-7
TGTGCCAGTAGAGACAGGGGTGAGGAGACCCAGTACTTC	CASRDRGEETQYF	.	TRBD1	13	TRBV19	TRBJ2-5
TGTGCCAGCAGTGGCGGGCGGCACAGCTCCTATAATTCACCCCTCCACTTT	CASSGGRHSSYNSPLHF	.	.	17	TRBV2	TRBJ1-6
TGTGCCAGCAGGGGACTAGGTTCGGCCGGGGAGCTGTTTTTT	CASRGLGSAGELFF	few	TRBD2	14	TRBV6-5	TRBJ2-2
TGTGCCAGTAGTATAGATCGAGGGAGACTCTATGGCTACACCTTC	CASSIDRGRLYGYTF	.	.	15	TRBV19	TRBJ1-2
TGTGCCACCAGCACCTCCGGGACAGGGACCAATCAGCCCCAGCATTTT	CATSTSGTGTNQPQHF	once	TRBD1	16	TRBV24-1	TRBJ1-5
TGTGCCACCAGTGGAGCGGGGAGCTACGAGCAGTACTTC	CATSGAGSYEQYF	.	TRBD2	13	TRBV24-1	TRBJ2-7
TGTGCCAGCTCCCTTAGCAAGAACACTGAAGCTTTCTTT	CASSLSKNTEAFF	.	.	13	TRBV18	TRBJ1-1
TGTGCCAGCAGGGCGACAGGGTCGGACTATGGCTACACCTTC	CASRATGSDYGYTF	.	TRBD1	14	TRBV2	TRBJ1-2
TGTGCCAGCAGCACCCCGGACTCTAGCACAGATACGCAGTATTTT	CASSTPDSSTDTQYF	.	.	15	TRBV5-4	TRBJ2-3
TGTGCCAGCAGTCGACAGTCCGCCGGCGACACTGAAGCTTTCTTT	CASSRQSAGDTEAFF	.	.	15	TRBV28	TRBJ1-1
TGTGCCCTGGGGGCTGCAACTAATGAAAAACTGTTTTTT	CALGAATNEKLFF	once	.	13	TRBV28	TRBJ1-4